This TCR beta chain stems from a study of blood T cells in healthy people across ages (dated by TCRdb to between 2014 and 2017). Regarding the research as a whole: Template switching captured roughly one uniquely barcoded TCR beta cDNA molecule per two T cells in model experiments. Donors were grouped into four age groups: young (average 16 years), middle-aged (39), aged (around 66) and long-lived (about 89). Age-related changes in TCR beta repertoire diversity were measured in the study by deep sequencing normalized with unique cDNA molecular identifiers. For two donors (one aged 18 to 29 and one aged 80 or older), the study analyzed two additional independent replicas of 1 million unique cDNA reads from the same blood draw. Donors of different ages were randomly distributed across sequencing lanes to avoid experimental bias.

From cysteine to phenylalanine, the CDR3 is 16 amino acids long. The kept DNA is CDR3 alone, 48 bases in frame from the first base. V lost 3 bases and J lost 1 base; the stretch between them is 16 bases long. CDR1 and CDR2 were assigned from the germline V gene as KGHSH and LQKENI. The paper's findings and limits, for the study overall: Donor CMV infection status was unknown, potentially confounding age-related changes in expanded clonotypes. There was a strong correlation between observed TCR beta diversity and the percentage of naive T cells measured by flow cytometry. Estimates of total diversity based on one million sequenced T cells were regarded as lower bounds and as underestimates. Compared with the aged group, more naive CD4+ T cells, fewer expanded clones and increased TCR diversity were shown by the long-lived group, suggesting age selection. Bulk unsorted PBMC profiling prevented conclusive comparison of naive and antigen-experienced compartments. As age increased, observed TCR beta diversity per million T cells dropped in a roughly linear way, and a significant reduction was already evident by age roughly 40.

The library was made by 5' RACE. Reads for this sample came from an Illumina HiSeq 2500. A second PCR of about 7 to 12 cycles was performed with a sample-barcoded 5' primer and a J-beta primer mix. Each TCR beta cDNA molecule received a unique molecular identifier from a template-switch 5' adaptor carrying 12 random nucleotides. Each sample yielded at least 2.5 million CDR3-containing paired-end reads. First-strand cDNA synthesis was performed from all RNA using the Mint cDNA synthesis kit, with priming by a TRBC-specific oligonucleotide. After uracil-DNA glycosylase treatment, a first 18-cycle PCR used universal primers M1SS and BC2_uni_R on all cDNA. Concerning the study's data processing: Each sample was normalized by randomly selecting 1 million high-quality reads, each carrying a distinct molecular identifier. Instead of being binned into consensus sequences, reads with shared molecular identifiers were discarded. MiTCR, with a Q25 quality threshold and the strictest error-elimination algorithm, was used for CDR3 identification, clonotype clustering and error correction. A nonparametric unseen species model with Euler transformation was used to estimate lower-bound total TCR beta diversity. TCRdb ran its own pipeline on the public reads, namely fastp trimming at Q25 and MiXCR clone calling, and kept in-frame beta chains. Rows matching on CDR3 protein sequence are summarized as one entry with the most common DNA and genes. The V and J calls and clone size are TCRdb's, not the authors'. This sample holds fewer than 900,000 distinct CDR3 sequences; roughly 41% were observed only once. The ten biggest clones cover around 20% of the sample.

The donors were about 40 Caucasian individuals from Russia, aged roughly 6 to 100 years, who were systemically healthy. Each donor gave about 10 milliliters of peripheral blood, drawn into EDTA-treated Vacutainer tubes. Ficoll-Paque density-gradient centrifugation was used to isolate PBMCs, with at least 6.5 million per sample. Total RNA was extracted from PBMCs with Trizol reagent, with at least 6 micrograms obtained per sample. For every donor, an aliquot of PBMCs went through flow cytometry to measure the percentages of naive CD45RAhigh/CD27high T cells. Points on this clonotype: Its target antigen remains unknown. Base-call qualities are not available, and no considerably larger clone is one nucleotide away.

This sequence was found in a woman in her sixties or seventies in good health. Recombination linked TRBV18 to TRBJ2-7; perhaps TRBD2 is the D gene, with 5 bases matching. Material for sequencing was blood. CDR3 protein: CASSPYPGKVSYEQYF. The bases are TGTGCCAGCTCACCCTATCCCGGGAAAGTTTCCTACGAGCAGTACTTC.